This T cell receptor (beta chain) was sequenced for a study of blood T cell repertoires in COVID-19 (dated by TCRdb to 2020 to 2021). With regard to the full study: Samples covering the acute and convalescent phases of COVID-19 were provided by collaborators in the United States, Italy and Spain. The prospective study material was composed of cDNA or gDNA derived from T cells, B-cell-depleted T cells, or PBMCs. Subjects who had been exposed to COVID-19, were actively infected with it, or had recovered from it provided the deeply sampled blood TCRbeta repertoires that made up the dataset. The repertoires were released in a freely available public database meant as a resource for research on the immune response to SARS-CoV-2. Samples were obtained from the ongoing ImmuneRACE study (first 160 participants) and from 1,000 to 1,500 subjects provided by 6 global collaborators. Sample metadata almost always included a de-identified subject ID, COVID-19 status, age in years and sex. Where available, HLA class I and class II types were obtained from metadata supplied by the sample provider rather than from assay-based typing. What the study reported, not specific to this receptor: The quantity of clinical and demographic metadata differed by source and by participant and was supplied without curation.

TCRbeta CDR3 regions were amplified from genomic DNA using the immunoSEQ Assay, a bias-controlled multiplex PCR. For the original study's pipeline: The number of nucleated cells in each sample was estimated by amplification of reference gene primers within the assay. To quantify the absolute abundance of each unique TCRbeta CDR3 rearrangement, sequence reads were collapsed and filtered. Productive Simpson clonality was computed per sample as the square root of Simpson's diversity index over productive rearrangements. Not all clones reach the TCRdb copy of this immuneACCESS table, which keeps in-frame sequences only. Checked studies attribute under half of the gap to unresolved V genes and leave the rest unexplained. Clone size and V and J calls were adopted from that table, with D and trimming inferred from the DNA. In all, the sample holds a few hundred thousand clones, and more than 70% of those were seen once. The ten largest clones take up about 6.8% of the sample.

Samples from volunteer blood donors who had recovered from COVID-19 were contributed by a second Seattle source. The collaborating institutions used their own protocols to collect whole blood in K2EDTA tubes. For TCRbeta analysis, collaborators shipped samples in one of three forms: frozen whole blood, isolated PBMCs, or DNA extracted from either of those sample types. CDR1 and CDR2 (SGHVS, FNYEAQ) derive from the germline V gene. Including the terminal cysteine and phenylalanine, the CDR3 comprises 16 residues. The entry retains the CDR3 DNA only, 48 bases that are in frame from base 1. V is shortened by 1 base, J by 2 bases, and the region joining them spans 12 bases. On this clone: Its antigen remains undetermined. Base-call qualities are not available, and no considerably larger clone is one nucleotide away.

The receptor comes from a man between 18 and 35 years old who had recovered from COVID-19. Sequencing was carried out using peripheral blood. The receptor chain draws on TRBV7-6 and TRBJ1-3, with TRBD1 as a weak D call on 6 bases. The CDR3: CASSLGGQLPGNTIYF. The sequence in DNA is TGTGCCAGCAGCTTAGGCGGACAGTTACCTGGAAACACCATATATTTT.